These T cell receptor beta chains were read from a single sample in a study of blood T cell repertoires in COVID-19. Assay: immunoSEQ multiplex PCR; the TCRdb copy retains only in-frame clones and omits some. This table holds tens of thousands of clones, around 90% found once. Specimen: peripheral blood. These receptors were collected from a man at least 80 years old with active or convalescent COVID-19. Both conserved end residues are part of each CDR3. Each record gives: CDR3 length, D gene, V gene, clone size, J gene, CDR3 DNA, CDR3 protein. The D gene is left open where the match is weak. Expanded clones are given a class, and other clones once, few, many or no size at all.

>15|TRBD1|TRBV10-3|-|TRBJ1-3
TGTGCCACCCGGACAGGGGGGGACTCTGGAAACACCATATATTTT
CATRTGGDSGNTIYF
>17|TRBD1|TRBV6-2/TRBV6-3|-|TRBJ2-1
TGTGCCAGCAGTTACCTCGCCCGGGGACAGATCGGCCGGGAGCAGTTCTTC
CASSYLARGQIGREQFF
>15|TRBD2|TRBV11-3|-|TRBJ2-1
TGTGCCAGCAGCTTAGCCGGGAGGGGGTACAATGAGCAGTTCTTC
CASSLAGRGYNEQFF
>15|-|TRBV5-4|-|TRBJ2-5
TGTGCCAGCAGCTTGGGGGCTGGGTCCCAAGAGACCCAGTACTTC
CASSLGAGSQETQYF
>13|-|TRBV7-9|-|TRBJ1-2
TGTGCCAGCAGGGCAGTGACTAACTATGGCTACACCTTC
CASRAVTNYGYTF
>14|TRBD2|TRBV5-1|-|TRBJ2-5
TGCGCCAGCTCGATTCGGCGGGAGGTAGAGACCCAGTACTTC
CASSIRREVETQYF
>14|-|TRBV3-1/TRBV3-2|-|TRBJ1-3
TGTGCCAGCAGCCATTCAGGCTCTGGAAACACCATATATTTT
CASSHSGSGNTIYF
>13|TRBD1|TRBV5-1|-|TRBJ1-2
TGCGCCAGCAGCCCCCGGGACAGCAGAGGCTACACCTTC
CASSPRDSRGYTF
>14|TRBD1|TRBV10-2|-|TRBJ2-5
TGCGCCAGCAGCTCCGGGGACAGGGTAGGGACCCAGTACTTC
CASSSGDRVGTQYF
>15|TRBD1|TRBV7-2|-|TRBJ2-5
TGTGCCAGCAGCTGGGGACAGACCCTTCAAGAGACCCAGTACTTC
CASSWGQTLQETQYF
>15|TRBD2|TRBV19|-|TRBJ2-3
TGTGCCAGTAGTTTCGAGCGGGAGACGGCAGATACGCAGTATTTT
CASSFERETADTQYF
>13|-|TRBV21-1|-|TRBJ1-3
TGTGCCAGGACAGGGGTTGGTGGAAACACCATATATTTT
CARTGVGGNTIYF
>17|TRBD1|TRBV6-1|-|TRBJ2-5
TGTGCCAGCAGTGAAGCGTTGATGACAGGGAAAGGGGAGACCCAGTACTTC
CASSEALMTGKGETQYF
>15|-|TRBV29-1|once|TRBJ2-6
TGCAGCGTTGTGGGACTGTTCTCTGGGGCCAACGTCCTGACTTTC
CSVVGLFSGANVLTF
>13|-|TRBV11-3|-|TRBJ1-1
TGTGCCAGCAGCGTGACTTCGGTCACTGAAGCTTTCTTT
CASSVTSVTEAFF
>15|TRBD2|TRBV7-8|-|TRBJ2-5
TGTGCCAGCAGCTCCCGCTCGGACCCGGGGGGGACCCAGTACTTC
CASSSRSDPGGTQYF
>14|TRBD1|TRBV24-1|-|TRBJ2-2
TGTGCCACCAGTGGACAGGGGTACACCGGGGAGCTGTTTTTT
CATSGQGYTGELFF
>16|TRBD2|TRBV2|-|TRBJ2-1
TGTGCCAGCAGTGAAGGGACTAGCGGCCCTACGAATGAGCAGTTCTTC
CASSEGTSGPTNEQFF